This T cell receptor beta chain stems from a study of T-cell memory formation after mild COVID-19. On the study more broadly: Largely, TCR clusters stayed within a single donor.

This clonotype has at least ten counts. As yet, its antigen is unknown. Study-wide results and limits: Chiefly within CM and EM were the contracting CD4+ clones; CD8+ ones were within EMRA. Day 37-peaking second-wave clones had unconfirmed SARS-CoV-2 specificity.

The CDR3 has 14 amino acids. Per germline, CDR1 SQVTM and CDR2 ANQGSEA. V lost 2 bases and J 2 bases, leaving 12 bases between the germline ends. It was 5'RACE with constant-segment primers that produced the TCR alpha and TCR beta cDNA libraries, which carried sample barcodes and UMIs. TCRdb called the 5' RACE reads again in MiXCR, with one record for every CDR3 protein. Counted here are under 250,000 distinct CDR3 sequences, over 8.5% occurring once; the ten biggest clones make up around a fifth. The chain combines TRBV29-1 with TRBJ1-2, with TRBD1 as a possible D gene (5 bases). This clonotype originated in a man between 18 and 29 years old who had mild COVID-19 (a few samples of this study predate the infection). Cell type and time point are not known. The sample was PBMCs or a T cell subset sorted from them (not recorded which). CDR3 DNA: TGCAGCGTTGAACGCGGGGCGGAAAACTATGGCTACACCTTC. It codes for CSVERGAENYGYTF.